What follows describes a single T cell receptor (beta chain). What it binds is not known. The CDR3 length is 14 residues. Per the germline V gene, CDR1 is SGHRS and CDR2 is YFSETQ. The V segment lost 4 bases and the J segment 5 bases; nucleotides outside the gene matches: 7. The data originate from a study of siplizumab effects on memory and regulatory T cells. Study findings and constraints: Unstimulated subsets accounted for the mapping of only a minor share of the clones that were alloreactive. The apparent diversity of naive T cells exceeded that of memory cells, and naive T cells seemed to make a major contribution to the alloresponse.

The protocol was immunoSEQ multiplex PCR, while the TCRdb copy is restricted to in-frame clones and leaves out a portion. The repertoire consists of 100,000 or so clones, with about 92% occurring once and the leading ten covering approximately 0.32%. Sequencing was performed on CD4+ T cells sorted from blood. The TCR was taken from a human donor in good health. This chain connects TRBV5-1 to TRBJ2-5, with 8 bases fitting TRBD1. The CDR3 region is CASSPDRVRETQYF. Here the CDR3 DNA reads TGCGCCAGCAGCCCGGACAGGGTGAGGGAGACCCAGTACTTC. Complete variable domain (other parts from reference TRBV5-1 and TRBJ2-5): KAGVTQTPRYLIKTRGQQVTLSCSPISGHRSVSWYQQTPGQGLQFLFEYFSETQRNKGNFPGRFSGRQFSNSRSEMNVSTLELGDSALYLCASSPDRVRETQYFGPGTRLLVL.